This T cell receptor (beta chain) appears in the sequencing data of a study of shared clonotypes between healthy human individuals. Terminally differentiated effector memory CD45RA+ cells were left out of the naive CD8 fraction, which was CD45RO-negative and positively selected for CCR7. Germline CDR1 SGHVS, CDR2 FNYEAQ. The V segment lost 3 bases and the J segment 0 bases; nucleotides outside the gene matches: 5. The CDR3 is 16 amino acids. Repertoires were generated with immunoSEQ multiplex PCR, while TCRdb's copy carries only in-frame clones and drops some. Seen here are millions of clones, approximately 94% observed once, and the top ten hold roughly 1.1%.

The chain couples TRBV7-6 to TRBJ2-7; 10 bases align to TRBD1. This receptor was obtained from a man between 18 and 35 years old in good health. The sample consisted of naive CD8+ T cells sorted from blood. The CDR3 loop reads CASSLGTGDSSYEQYF. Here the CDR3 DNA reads TGTGCCAGCAGCTTGGGGACAGGGGACTCCTCCTACGAGCAGTACTTC.